The present entry profiles one T cell receptor (beta chain) with its context. The data were obtained in a study of blood T cell repertoires in COVID-19. Study in general: The origin of the acute and convalescent COVID-19 samples was the United States, Italy and Spain. PBMCs, B-cell-depleted T cells, or T cells provided the cDNA or gDNA that made up the material.

Measured with immunoSEQ multiplex PCR; TCRdb has only the in-frame clones, and not every one. The sample holds 200,000 to 300,000 clones; over 90% are singletons and the top ten take 0.83%. The sequence was obtained from a man between 25 and 39 years old with COVID-19, enrolled during active disease. Sample: peripheral blood.

For the CDR3, the DNA is TGTGCCAGCAGCCCCACGGTGAATTCACCCCTCCACTTT. Its protein is CASSPTVNSPLHF. The chain links TRBV3-1 (or the pseudogene TRBV3-2) to TRBJ1-6; no clear D gene. CDR1 is LGHDT, CDR2 YNNKEL, per germline (reference sequence). The CDR3 extends over 13 amino acids. Trimming removed 4 bases at V and 7 bases at J, with 8 bases between.